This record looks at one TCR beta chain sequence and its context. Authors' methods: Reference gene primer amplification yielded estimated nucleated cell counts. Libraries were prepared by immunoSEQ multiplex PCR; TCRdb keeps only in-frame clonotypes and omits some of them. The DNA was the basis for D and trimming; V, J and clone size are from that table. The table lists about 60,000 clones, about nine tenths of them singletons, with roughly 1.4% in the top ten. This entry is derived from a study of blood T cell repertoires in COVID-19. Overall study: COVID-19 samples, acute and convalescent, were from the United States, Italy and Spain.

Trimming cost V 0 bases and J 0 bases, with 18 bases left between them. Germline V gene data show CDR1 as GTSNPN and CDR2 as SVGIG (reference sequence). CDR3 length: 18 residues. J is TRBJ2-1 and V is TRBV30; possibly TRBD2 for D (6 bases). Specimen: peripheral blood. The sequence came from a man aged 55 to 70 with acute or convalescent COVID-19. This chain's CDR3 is CAWSVKGLARSSYNEQFF. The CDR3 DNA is TGTGCCTGGAGTGTAAAGGGGCTAGCGCGAAGCTCCTACAATGAGCAGTTCTTC.